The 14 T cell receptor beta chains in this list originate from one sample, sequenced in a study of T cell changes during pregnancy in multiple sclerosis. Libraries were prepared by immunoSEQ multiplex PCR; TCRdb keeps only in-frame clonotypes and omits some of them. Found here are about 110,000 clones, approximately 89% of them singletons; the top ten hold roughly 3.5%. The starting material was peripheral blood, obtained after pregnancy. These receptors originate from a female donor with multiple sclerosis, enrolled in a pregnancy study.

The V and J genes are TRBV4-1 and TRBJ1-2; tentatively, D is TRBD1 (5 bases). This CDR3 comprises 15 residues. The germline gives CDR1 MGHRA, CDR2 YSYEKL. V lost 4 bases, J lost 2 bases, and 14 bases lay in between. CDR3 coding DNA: TGCGCCAGCAGCCCGCCGGGGGGAGGGAACTATGGCTACACCTTC. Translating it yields CASSPPGGGNYGYTF.

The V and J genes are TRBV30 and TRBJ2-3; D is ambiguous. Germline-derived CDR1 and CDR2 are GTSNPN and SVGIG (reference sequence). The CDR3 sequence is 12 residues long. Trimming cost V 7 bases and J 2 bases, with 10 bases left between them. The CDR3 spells CASNAYTDTQYF. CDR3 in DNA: TGTGCCTCAAACGCGTACACAGATACGCAGTATTTT.

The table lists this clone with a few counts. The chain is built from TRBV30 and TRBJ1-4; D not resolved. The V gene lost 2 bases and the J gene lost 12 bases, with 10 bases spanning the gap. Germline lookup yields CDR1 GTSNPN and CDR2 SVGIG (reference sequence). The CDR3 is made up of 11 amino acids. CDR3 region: CAWSHVAELFF. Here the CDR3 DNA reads TGTGCCTGGAGTCATGTTGCGGAACTGTTTTTT.

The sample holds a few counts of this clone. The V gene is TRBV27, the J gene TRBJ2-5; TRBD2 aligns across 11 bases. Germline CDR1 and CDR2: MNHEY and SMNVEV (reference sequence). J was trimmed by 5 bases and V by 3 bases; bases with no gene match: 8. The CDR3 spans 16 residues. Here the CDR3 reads CASSLEASGGMETQYF. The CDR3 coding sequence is TGTGCCAGCAGTTTGGAGGCTAGCGGGGGGATGGAGACCCAGTACTTC.

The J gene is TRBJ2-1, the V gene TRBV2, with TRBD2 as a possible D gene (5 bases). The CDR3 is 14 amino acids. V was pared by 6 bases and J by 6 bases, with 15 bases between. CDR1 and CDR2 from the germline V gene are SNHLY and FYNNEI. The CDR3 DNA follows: TGTGCCAGCAGCTCGGACTCAACGTCCAATGAGCAGTTCTTC. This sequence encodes CASSSDSTSNEQFF.

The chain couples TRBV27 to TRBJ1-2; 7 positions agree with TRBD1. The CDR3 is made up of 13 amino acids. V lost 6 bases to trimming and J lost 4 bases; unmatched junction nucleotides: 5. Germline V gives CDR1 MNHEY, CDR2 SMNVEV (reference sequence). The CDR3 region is CASSPTGAYGYTF. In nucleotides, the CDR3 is TGTGCCAGCAGCCCCACAGGGGCCTATGGCTACACCTTC.

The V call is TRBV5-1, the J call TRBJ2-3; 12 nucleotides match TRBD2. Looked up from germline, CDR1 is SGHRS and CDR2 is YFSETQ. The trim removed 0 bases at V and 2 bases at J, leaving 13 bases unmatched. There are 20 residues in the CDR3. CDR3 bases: TGCGCCAGCAGCTTGGCCGGAGTACTAGCGGGGGGAACAGACACAGATACGCAGTATTTT. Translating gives CASSLAGVLAGGTDTDTQYF.

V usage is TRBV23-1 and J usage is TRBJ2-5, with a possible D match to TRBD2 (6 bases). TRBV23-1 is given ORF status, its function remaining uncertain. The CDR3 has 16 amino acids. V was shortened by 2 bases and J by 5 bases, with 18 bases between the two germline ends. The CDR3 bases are TGCGCCAGCAGTCAACCCAGCTTCGGTGGGGGGGAGACCCAGTACTTC. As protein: CASSQPSFGGGETQYF.

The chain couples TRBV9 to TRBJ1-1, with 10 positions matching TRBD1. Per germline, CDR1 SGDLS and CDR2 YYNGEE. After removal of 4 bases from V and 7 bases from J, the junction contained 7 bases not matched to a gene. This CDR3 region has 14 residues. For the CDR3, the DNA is TGTGCCAGCAGCCGGGCCGGGACAGGGGATGAAGCTTTCTTT. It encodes CASSRAGTGDEAFF.

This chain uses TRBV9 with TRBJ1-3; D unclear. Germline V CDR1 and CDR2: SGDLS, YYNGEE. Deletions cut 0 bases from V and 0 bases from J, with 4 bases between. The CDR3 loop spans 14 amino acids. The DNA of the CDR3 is TGTGCCAGCAGCGTAGGGAGCTCTGGAAACACCATATATTTT. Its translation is CASSVGSSGNTIYF.

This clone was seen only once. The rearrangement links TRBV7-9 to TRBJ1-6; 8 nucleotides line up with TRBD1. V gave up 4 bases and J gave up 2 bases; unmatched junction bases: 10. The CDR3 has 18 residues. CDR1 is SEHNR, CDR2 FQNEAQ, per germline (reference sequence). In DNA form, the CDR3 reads TGTGCCAGCAGCTCAGACCGGACAGGGAAGACCTATAATTCACCCCTCCACTTT. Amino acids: CASSSDRTGKTYNSPLHF.

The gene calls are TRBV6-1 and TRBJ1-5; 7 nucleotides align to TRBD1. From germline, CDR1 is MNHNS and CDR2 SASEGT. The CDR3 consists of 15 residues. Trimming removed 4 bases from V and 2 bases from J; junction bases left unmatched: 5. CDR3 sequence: CASSGGTGGNQPQHF. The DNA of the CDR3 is TGTGCCAGCAGTGGGGGTACAGGGGGCAATCAGCCCCAGCATTTT.

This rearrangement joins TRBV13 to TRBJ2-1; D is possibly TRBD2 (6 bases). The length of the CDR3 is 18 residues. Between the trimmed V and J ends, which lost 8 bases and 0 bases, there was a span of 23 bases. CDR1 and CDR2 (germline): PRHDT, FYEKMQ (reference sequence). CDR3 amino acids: CASQRRAGRTSSYNEQFF. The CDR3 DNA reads TGTGCCAGCCAACGGAGGGCAGGACGGACCAGCTCCTACAATGAGCAGTTCTTC.

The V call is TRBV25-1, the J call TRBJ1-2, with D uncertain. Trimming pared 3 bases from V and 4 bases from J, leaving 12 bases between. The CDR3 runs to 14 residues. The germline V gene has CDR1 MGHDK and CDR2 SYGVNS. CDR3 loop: CASSDEGSGYGYTF. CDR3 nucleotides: TGTGCCAGCAGTGATGAGGGTTCAGGCTATGGCTACACCTTC.